Each of the 20 T cell receptor beta chains below was sequenced from the same sample in a study of regulatory T cells in long-lasting Graves disease. Described time point: newly diagnosed GD, antithyroid drugs for less than 3 months. PBMC-derived RNA was used for the TCR library. The authors built TCR beta libraries using iRepertoire HTBI primers and Arm-PCR of CDR3 regions. One entry per CDR3 protein, called by TCRdb with MiXCR from the multiplex PCR reads. The table records hundreds of thousands of distinct CDR3 sequences, 16% of them present only once. These data are also associated with another study on T cells in Graves' hyperthyroidism and ophthalmopathy.

The specimen comprised peripheral blood mononuclear cells (PBMCs), sampled at new diagnosis, from a patient treated with antithyroid drugs. The receptor set was obtained from a man in his forties with Graves disease.

CDR3 sequence: CASSPSQSRQGSYEQYF. The DNA for the CDR3 is TGTGCCAGCAGCCCCTCCCAATCGCGACAGGGGTCCTACGAGCAGTACTTC. This chain connects TRBV7-2 to TRBJ2-7, with 8 bases that match TRBD1. The V and J ends lost 5 bases and 1 base, in that order; junction bases with no gene match: 13. The CDR3 runs to 17 residues. Germline V gene data show CDR1 as SGHTA and CDR2 as FQGNSA.

This clonotype was observed a handful of times. A single base separates this from a much larger clone, so it may be a read error. This sequence joins TRBV2 and TRBJ2-7; TRBD1 matches 10 bases. V shed 8 bases, J shed 9 bases, and the junction held 13 bases outside the gene matches. The CDR3 consists of 14 residues. The germline gives CDR1 SNHLY, CDR2 FYNNEI. The CDR3 loop is CASPRGTGAEGQYF. DNA of the CDR3: TGTGCCAGCCCTCGGGGGACAGGGGCCGAGGGGCAGTACTTC.

In its sample, this clonotype was seen many times. V usage is TRBV2 and J usage is TRBJ1-6, with 8 nucleotides matching TRBD1. This CDR3 spans 14 amino acids. After removal of 8 bases from V and 10 bases from J, the junction contained 10 bases not matched to a gene. Germline CDR1 SNHLY, CDR2 FYNNEI. The chain's CDR3 is CASVRTGKLSPLHF. DNA of the CDR3: TGTGCCAGCGTTAGGACAGGGAAGTTATCACCCCTCCACTTT. Supplemented by reference TRBV2 and TRBJ1-6, the full variable domain reads EPEVTQTPSHQVTQMGQEVILRCVPISNHLYFYWYRQILGQKVEFLVSFYNNEISEKSEIFDDQFSVERPDGSNFTLKIRSTKLEDSAMYFCASVRTGKLSPLHFGNGTRLTVT.

This clonotype was observed at least ten times. The CDR3 nucleotides are TGTGCCAGCAGCTTATCTGGGCGGGACACAGATACGCAGTATTTT. It encodes CASSLSGRDTDTQYF. This chain joins TRBV7-7 and TRBJ2-3; TRBD2 might be the D (6 bases). The germline gives CDR1 SSHAT, CDR2 FNYEAQ (reference sequence). V was shortened by 2 bases and J by 2 bases, with 11 bases between the two germline ends. The CDR3 runs 15 residues.

At least ten counts were recorded for this clonotype. The J gene is TRBJ1-5, the V gene TRBV10-2; no clear D. The V gene lost 2 bases and the J gene lost 9 bases, with 8 bases spanning the gap. This CDR3 has 12 residues. Germline assignment: CDR1 WSHSY and CDR2 SAAADI. CDR3: CASSERESPQHF. The DNA for the CDR3 is TGCGCCAGCAGTGAGCGGGAATCGCCCCAGCATTTT.

To note about this clonotype: It may be a read error: a sequence one base away is much more abundant. As the CDR3 is not closed by the conserved phenylalanine or tryptophan, this likely results from a read error. V gene TRBV5-1 combines with J gene TRBJ1-3, with D tentatively TRBD1 (5 bases). The V end lost 1 base, the J end lost 4 bases, and 9 bases lay between the germline ends. CDR1 and CDR2 from the germline V gene are SGHRS and YFSETQ. The CDR3 sequence is 14 residues long. CDR3 DNA sequence: TGCGCCAGCAGCTTGTCAGGGTTGGGAAACACCATATATCTT. It is translated as CASSLSGLGNTIYL.

This clonotype was counted many times. The rearrangement uses TRBV30 and TRBJ1-6; D unresolved. CDR1 is GTSNPN and CDR2 is SVGIG in the germline V gene (reference sequence). The CDR3 covers 13 residues. Trimming removed 3 bases from V and 6 bases from J, with 9 bases in between. The CDR3, as DNA: TGTGCCTGGAGCGGGGTCGGTAATTCACCCCTCCACTTT. Protein: CAWSGVGNSPLHF.

This clonotype was seen at least ten times. This chain links TRBV24-1 with TRBJ2-3; D unresolved. Trimming cost V 0 bases and J 1 base, with 1 base left between them. Germline V gives CDR1 KGHDR, CDR2 SFDVKD. This CDR3 is built from 13 residues. DNA of the CDR3: TGTGCCACCAGTGATTTGGGCACAGATACGCAGTATTTT. The encoded protein is CATSDLGTDTQYF.

This chain links TRBV7-9 with TRBJ1-5; TRBD1 is a possible D gene (6 bases). The germline CDR1 and CDR2 sequences are SEHNR and FQNEAQ (reference sequence). The V end lost 1 base, the J end lost 2 bases, and 12 bases lay between the germline ends. The CDR3 is 16 residues long. CDR3 nucleotide sequence: TGTGCCAGCAGCTTAGTAACAGGGCTTGGCAATCAGCCCCAGCATTTT. It encodes CASSLVTGLGNQPQHF.

This clonotype was seen ten or more times. The CDR3 region has the DNA TGTGCCAGCAGCTTAGTCGCCGGGGTAGAGACCCAGTACTTC. Amino acid sequence: CASSLVAGVETQYF. This chain uses TRBV7-2 with TRBJ2-5; weak D call: TRBD2 (5 bases). The CDR3 spans 14 residues. V was pared by 1 base and J by 4 bases, with 10 bases between. Germline V lookup: CDR1 SGHTA, CDR2 FQGNSA.

This clonotype has only a few counts. This may be a read error, as it is one base from a much larger clone. V and J are TRBV20-1 and TRBJ2-7; D remains unclear. CDR1 is DFQATT, CDR2 SNEGSKA, per germline (reference sequence). V was clipped by 6 bases and J by 3 bases, with 15 bases between them. The CDR3 runs 13 residues. CDR3 loop: CSATSGSLYEQYF. Here the CDR3 DNA reads TGCAGTGCAACGTCTGGGTCCCTCTACGAGCAGTACTTC.

The rearrangement links TRBV5-5 to TRBJ2-6, with 7 bases lining up with TRBD1. The germline gives CDR1 SGHKS, CDR2 YYEKEE (reference sequence). This CDR3 region has 18 residues. V lost 0 bases, J lost 0 bases, and 6 bases stayed unmatched. CDR3 sequence reads: CASSLGVGGFSGANVLTF. The CDR3 DNA is TGTGCCAGCAGCTTGGGGGTAGGGGGCTTCTCTGGGGCCAACGTCCTGACTTTC. Full variable domain (outside the CDR3, taken from reference TRBV5-5 and TRBJ2-6): DAGVTQSPTHLIKTRGQQVTLRCSPISGHKSVSWYQQVLGQGPQFIFQYYEKEERGRGNFPDRFSARQFPNYSSELNVNALLLGDSALYLCASSLGVGGFSGANVLTFGAGSRLTVL.

The chain links TRBV7-2 to TRBJ2-3; D perhaps matches TRBD2 (5 bases). CDR3 length: 16 amino acids. Germline V gives CDR1 SGHTA, CDR2 FQGNSA. The germline V and J ends were trimmed by 5 bases and 6 bases, with 21 bases remaining between them. The CDR3 region is CASSRRTAGRLDTQYF. For the CDR3, the DNA is TGTGCCAGCAGCCGGCGGACGGCGGGTCGTTTGGATACGCAGTATTTT.

This clonotype was seen at least ten times. A read error may account for a junction end that differs from germline. The chain couples TRBV7-3 to TRBJ1-1; weak D call: TRBD1 (5 bases). Germline V CDR1 and CDR2: SGHTA, FQGTGA. The CDR3 has 11 residues. CDR3 coding DNA: TGTGCCAGCAGCTTAGACAGTCGGTTGTATTTT. This gives the protein CASSLDSRLYF.

This clonotype showed up many times. The rearrangement links TRBV12-3 or TRBV12-4 to TRBJ1-1; D is possibly TRBD1 (5 bases). The CDR3 consists of 16 residues. V was clipped by 3 bases and J by 6 bases, with 20 bases between them. The CDR3 DNA reads TGTGCCAGCAGTTTGAGGTTTGGGGGTCAGTTAGCTGAAGCTTTCTTT. Amino acid sequence: CASSLRFGGQLAEAFF.

This clonotype was seen ten or more times. J is TRBJ2-7 and V is TRBV5-1; TRBD1 is a possible D gene (6 bases). Germline-derived CDR1 and CDR2 are SGHRS and YFSETQ. Trimming left V 5 bases short and J 3 bases short, with 15 bases between. There are 14 residues in the CDR3. The chain's CDR3 is CASSPQGISYEQYF. CDR3 sequence (DNA): TGCGCCAGCAGTCCCCAGGGGATTAGCTACGAGCAGTACTTC.

The V gene is TRBV7-9, the J gene TRBJ1-3, with TRBD1 as a possible D gene (5 bases). Looked up from germline, CDR1 is SEHNR and CDR2 is FQNEAQ (reference sequence). V was clipped by 5 bases and J by 0 bases, with 17 bases between them. The CDR3 spans 17 residues. The CDR3 loop reads CASSPGGRATSGNTIYF. CDR3 sequence (DNA): TGTGCCAGCAGCCCGGGGGGTAGGGCAACCTCTGGAAACACCATATATTTT.

This clonotype was seen repeatedly, ten times or more. J is TRBJ2-7 and V is TRBV3-2; no DNA check was done on the table's D call, TRBD1. TRBV3-2 is labeled a pseudogene. There are 14 residues in the CDR3. CDR3 DNA: TGTGCCAGCAGCCAAACAGGGGGATGCTACGAGCAGTACTTC. Translation: CASSQTGGCYEQYF.

This clonotype was found many times. The rearrangement joins TRBV27 to TRBJ1-4; 8 nucleotides line up with TRBD1. In germline, CDR1 is MNHEY, CDR2 SMNVEV (reference sequence). V lost 5 bases and J lost 3; bases outside the gene matches: 8. The CDR3 has 16 residues. The CDR3 DNA follows: TGTGCCAGCAGTAACCTCCAGGGGGCCGCTAATGAAAAACTGTTTTTT. Its translation is CASSNLQGAANEKLFF.

The chain links TRBV5-6 to TRBJ2-1; D is unresolved. V lost 1 base to trimming and J lost 10 bases, with 9 bases between them. The CDR3 sequence is 12 residues long. Germline values: CDR1 SGHDT, CDR2 YYEEEE. The CDR3 here is CASSLLLREQFF. CDR3 in DNA: TGTGCCAGCAGCTTGTTATTGAGGGAGCAGTTCTTC.